This is a list of T cell receptor beta chains from one sample in a study of beta chain features in type 1 diabetes. Only in-frame clones appear in the TCRdb table, and some are missing; sequencing was by immunoSEQ multiplex PCR. The data show hundreds of thousands of clones, with about an eighth seen just once and 0.03% to 0.045% held by the top ten. The sequencing sample was made of naive CD4+ T cells from blood. These receptors were obtained from a man younger than 35 with type 1 diabetes. CDR3s include the opening cysteine and the closing phenylalanine or tryptophan. D genes are given only for firm matches. Expanded clones get a size class; other rows say once, few or many, or leave the size out.

clone_size j_call v_call d_call cdr3_nt cdr3_aa
few TRBJ1-1 TRBV2 - TGTGCCAGCAGTGTTCGGCGGGACACTGAAGCTTTCTTT CASSVRRDTEAFF
few TRBJ2-5 TRBV19 - TGTGCCAGTAGTATAAGAGAGACCCAGTACTTC CASSIRETQYF
few TRBJ2-1 TRBV4-1 - TGCGCCAGCAGCCGGTTAGCTATCGCTGAGCAGTTCTTC CASSRLAIAEQFF
- TRBJ2-7 TRBV30 - TGTGCCTGGAGTCCCCCCCGTAACCGTTACGAGCAGTACTTC CAWSPPRNRYEQYF
few TRBJ1-1 TRBV9 - TGTGCCAGCAGCGTAGTTCCGAACACTGAAGCTTTCTTT CASSVVPNTEAFF
- TRBJ2-6 TRBV9 TRBD1 TGTGCCAGCGCCAGGGGGACCCACTCTGGGGCCAACGTCCTGACTTTC CASARGTHSGANVLTF
- TRBJ2-1 TRBV14 TRBD2 TGTGCCAGCAGCCAAGGAGCGGGAGGTTCCGCCTACAATGAGCAGTTCTTC CASSQGAGGSAYNEQFF
few TRBJ2-5 TRBV2 - TGTGCCAGCAGACAGGGAGAGACCCAGTACTTC CASRQGETQYF
- TRBJ2-1 TRBV15 - TGTGCCACCAGCCCCCGGATCAATAAGGAGGGACAGTTCTTC CATSPRINKEGQFF
few TRBJ2-5 TRBV6-6 - TGTGCCAGCAGACCGGACAGTAATCAAGAGACCCAGTACTTC CASRPDSNQETQYF
- TRBJ2-1 TRBV4-3 - TGCGCCAGCAGCCAAAGGGGCTACAATGAGCAGTTCTTC CASSQRGYNEQFF
few TRBJ2-7 TRBV10-2 - TGCGCCAGCACCGCTCACAGCGGCACGCGGTCCTACGAGCAGTACTTC CASTAHSGTRSYEQYF
- TRBJ2-7 TRBV5-1 TRBD1 TGCGCCAGCAGTACCTACAGGGGCGAGCAGTACTTC CASSTYRGEQYF
- TRBJ2-3 TRBV5-1 - TGCGCCAGCAGTATTTACACAGATACGCAGTATTTT CASSIYTDTQYF
few TRBJ2-3 TRBV10-3 TRBD2 TGTGCCATCAGGGATTACAGCGGGGGGGCGGCAGATACGCAGTATTTT CAIRDYSGGAADTQYF
- TRBJ1-1 TRBV7-9 - TGTGCCAGCAGCTTAAATGGGGCCATGAACACTGAAGCTTTCTTT CASSLNGAMNTEAFF
- TRBJ1-2 TRBV28 - TGTGCCAGCAGTACCGGAGGGGGTGGCTACACCTTC CASSTGGGGYTF
few TRBJ1-6 TRBV28 TRBD1 TGTGCCAGCACAGGACAGGGGGCGTCACCCCTCCACTTT CASTGQGASPLHF
- TRBJ2-1 TRBV2 - TGTGCCAGCAGTCCCGGAGGGACCTACAATGAGCAGTTCTTC CASSPGGTYNEQFF
- TRBJ1-2 TRBV27 TRBD1 TGTGCCAGCAGTCGGACAGGGAATCCCTATGGCTACACCTTC CASSRTGNPYGYTF
few TRBJ2-2 TRBV7-9 - TGTGCCAGCAGCTTAGCATACAGTTACACCGGGGAGCTGTTTTTT CASSLAYSYTGELFF
- TRBJ1-5 TRBV21-1 - TGTGCCAGCACCCCGGGGGGTATCAATCAGCCCCAGCATTTT CASTPGGINQPQHF
few TRBJ1-3 TRBV7-9 - TGTGCCAGCAGCTTGCAACTCTCTGGAAACACCATATATTTT CASSLQLSGNTIYF